The clone carrying this T cell receptor (beta chain) has just one count. Germline CDR1 reads MDHEN; CDR2 reads SYDVKM. V was clipped by 4 bases and J by 0 bases; unmatched bases: 10. The CDR3 sequence is 19 residues long. Original data processing: Estimated nucleated cell counts came from reference gene primer amplification. Clones were read by immunoSEQ multiplex PCR, and TCRdb kept only the in-frame ones, dropping some. D and trimming come from the DNA, and the V and J calls and clone size come from that table. The sample lists approximately 150,000 clones; approximately 90% were seen once. The data were obtained in a study of blood T cell repertoires in COVID-19. In the study overall: Samples taken during acute and convalescent COVID-19 were collected in the United States, Italy and Spain. Sample material is recorded as cDNA or gDNA derived from T cells, B-cell-depleted T cells, or PBMCs.

J is TRBJ2-4 and V is TRBV28; TRBD2 aligns across 12 bases. Material: peripheral blood. The TCR originated in a man between 45 and 60 years old who had recovered from COVID-19. CDR3 amino acids: CASSSGLAGLRGAKNIQYF. DNA of the CDR3: TGTGCCAGCAGTTCGGGACTAGCGGGCCTCCGGGGAGCCAAAAACATTCAGTACTTC. The complete variable domain, with remaining parts taken from reference TRBV28 and TRBJ2-4, reads DVKVTQSSRYLVKRTGEKVFLECVQDMDHENMFWYRQDPGLGLRLIYFSYDVKMKEKGDIPEGYSVSREKKERFSLILESASTNQTSMYLCASSSGLAGLRGAKNIQYFGAGTRLSVL.